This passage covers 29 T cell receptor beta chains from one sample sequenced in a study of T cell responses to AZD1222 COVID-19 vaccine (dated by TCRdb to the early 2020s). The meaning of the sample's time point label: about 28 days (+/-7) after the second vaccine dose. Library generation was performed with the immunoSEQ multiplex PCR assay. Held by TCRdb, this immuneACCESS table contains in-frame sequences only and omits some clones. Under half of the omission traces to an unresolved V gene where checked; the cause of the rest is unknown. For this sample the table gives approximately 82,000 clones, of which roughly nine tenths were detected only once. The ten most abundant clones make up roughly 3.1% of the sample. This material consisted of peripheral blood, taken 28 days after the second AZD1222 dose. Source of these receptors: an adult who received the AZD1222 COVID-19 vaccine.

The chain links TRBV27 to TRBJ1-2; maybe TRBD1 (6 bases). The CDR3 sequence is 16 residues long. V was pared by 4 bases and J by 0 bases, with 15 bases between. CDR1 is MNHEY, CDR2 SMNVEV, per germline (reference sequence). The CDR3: CASSSHSDSSNYGYTF. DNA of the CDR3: TGTGCCAGCAGTTCTCACTCGGACAGTTCTAACTATGGCTACACCTTC.

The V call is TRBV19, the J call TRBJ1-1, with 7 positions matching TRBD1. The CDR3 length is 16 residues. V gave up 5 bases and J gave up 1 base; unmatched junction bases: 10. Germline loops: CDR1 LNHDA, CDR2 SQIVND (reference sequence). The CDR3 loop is CASSPRRGTANTEAFF. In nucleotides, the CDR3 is TGTGCCAGTAGTCCTCGGAGGGGGACAGCGAACACTGAAGCTTTCTTT.

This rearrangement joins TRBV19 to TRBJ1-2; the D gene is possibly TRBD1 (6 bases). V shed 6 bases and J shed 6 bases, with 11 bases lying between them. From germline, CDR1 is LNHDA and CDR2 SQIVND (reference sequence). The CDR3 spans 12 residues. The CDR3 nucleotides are TGTGCCAGTAGGAGGGGGGGGAATGGCTACACCTTC. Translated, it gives CASRRGGNGYTF. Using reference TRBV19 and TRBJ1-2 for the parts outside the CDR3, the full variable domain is DGGITQSPKYLFRKEGQNVTLSCEQNLNHDAMYWYRQDPGQGLRLIYYSQIVNDFQKGDIAEGYSVSREKKESFPLTVTSAQKNPTAFYLCASRRGGNGYTFGSGTRLTVV.

The CDR3 DNA reads TGCGCCAGCAGTCCCGGTGGGCAGCCCCAGCATTTT. Translation: CASSPGGQPQHF. This chain connects TRBV10-2 to TRBJ1-5, with no clear D. Germline-derived CDR1 and CDR2 are WSHSY and SAAADI. This CDR3 is 12 amino acids long. Trimming pared 5 bases from V and 7 bases from J, leaving 9 bases between.

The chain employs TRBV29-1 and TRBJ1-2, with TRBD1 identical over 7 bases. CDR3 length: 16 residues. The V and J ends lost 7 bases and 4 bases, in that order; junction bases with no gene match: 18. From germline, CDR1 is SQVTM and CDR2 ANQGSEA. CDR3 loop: CSEQKGTGAGGYGYTF. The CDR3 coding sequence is TGCAGCGAGCAGAAGGGAACAGGGGCAGGGGGCTATGGCTACACCTTC.

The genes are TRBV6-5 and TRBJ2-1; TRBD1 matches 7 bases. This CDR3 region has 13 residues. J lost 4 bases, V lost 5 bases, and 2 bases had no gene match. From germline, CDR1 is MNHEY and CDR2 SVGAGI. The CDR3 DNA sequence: TGTGCCAGCAGTCAGACAGGGTACAATGAGCAGTTCTTC. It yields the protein CASSQTGYNEQFF.

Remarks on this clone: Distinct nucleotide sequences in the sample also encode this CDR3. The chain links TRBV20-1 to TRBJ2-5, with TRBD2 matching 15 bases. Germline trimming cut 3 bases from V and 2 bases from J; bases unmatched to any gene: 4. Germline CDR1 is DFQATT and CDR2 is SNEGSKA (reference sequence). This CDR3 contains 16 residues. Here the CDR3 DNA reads TGCAGTGCTAGTGGGACTAGCGGGGGGCTTCAAGAGACCCAGTACTTC. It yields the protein CSASGTSGGLQETQYF.

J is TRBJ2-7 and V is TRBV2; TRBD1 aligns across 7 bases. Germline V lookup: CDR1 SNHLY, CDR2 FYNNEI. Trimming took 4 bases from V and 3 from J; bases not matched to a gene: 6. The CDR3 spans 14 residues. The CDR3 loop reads CASSAWTGHYEQYF. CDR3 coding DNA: TGTGCCAGCAGTGCTTGGACAGGACACTACGAGCAGTACTTC.

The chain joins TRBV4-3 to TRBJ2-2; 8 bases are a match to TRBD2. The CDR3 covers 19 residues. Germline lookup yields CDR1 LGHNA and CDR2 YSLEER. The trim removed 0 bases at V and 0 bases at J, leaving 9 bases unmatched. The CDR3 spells CASSQDQVAGSANTGELFF. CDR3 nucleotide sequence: TGCGCCAGCAGCCAAGATCAGGTAGCGGGGTCTGCGAACACCGGGGAGCTGTTTTTT.

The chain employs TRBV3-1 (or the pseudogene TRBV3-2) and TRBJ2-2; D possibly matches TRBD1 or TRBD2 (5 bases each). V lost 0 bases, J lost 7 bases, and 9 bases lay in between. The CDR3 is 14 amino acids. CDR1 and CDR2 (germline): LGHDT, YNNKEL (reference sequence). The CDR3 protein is CASSQDRGSGELFF. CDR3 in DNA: TGTGCCAGCAGCCAAGATCGGGGCAGCGGGGAGCTGTTTTTT.

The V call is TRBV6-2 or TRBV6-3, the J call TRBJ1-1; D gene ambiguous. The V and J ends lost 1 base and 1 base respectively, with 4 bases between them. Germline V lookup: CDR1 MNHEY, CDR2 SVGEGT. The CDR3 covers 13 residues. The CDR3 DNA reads TGTGCCAGCAGTTACTTTAGGAACACTGAAGCTTTCTTT. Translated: CASSYFRNTEAFF.

The CDR3, as DNA: TGCGCCAGCAGCTTGGGACTACTTAGCGCAGATACGCAGTATTTT. Its translation is CASSLGLLSADTQYF. V gene TRBV5-1 combines with J gene TRBJ2-3; D is possibly TRBD2 (5 bases). In germline, CDR1 is SGHRS, CDR2 YFSETQ. V lost 0 bases and J 4 bases, leaving 12 bases between the germline ends. The CDR3 contains 15 residues.

The CDR3 nucleotides read TGTGCCAGCAGTGACACCCGGGGGGGTAATCGAGCTTTCTTT. Its protein is CASSDTRGGNRAFF. The V and J genes are TRBV28 and TRBJ1-1; perhaps TRBD1 as D (5 bases). V shed 5 bases and J shed 10 bases, with 20 bases lying between them. This CDR3 has 14 amino acids. Germline V CDR1 and CDR2: MDHEN, SYDVKM.

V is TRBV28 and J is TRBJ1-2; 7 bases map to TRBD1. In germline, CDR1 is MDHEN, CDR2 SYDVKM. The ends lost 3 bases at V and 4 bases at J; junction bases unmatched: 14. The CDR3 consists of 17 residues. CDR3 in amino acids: CASSLTGTTGPLYGYTF. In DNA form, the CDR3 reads TGTGCCAGCAGTTTGACGGGGACGACAGGGCCTCTCTATGGCTACACCTTC.

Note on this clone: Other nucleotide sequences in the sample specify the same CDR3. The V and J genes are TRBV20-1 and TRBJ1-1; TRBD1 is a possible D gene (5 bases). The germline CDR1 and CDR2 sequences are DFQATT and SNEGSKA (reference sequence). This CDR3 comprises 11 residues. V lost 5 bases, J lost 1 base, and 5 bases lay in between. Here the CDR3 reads CSADRNTEAFF. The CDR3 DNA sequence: TGCAGTGCTGACAGGAACACTGAAGCTTTCTTT.

The CDR3 is CASSFSGTGGHEQYF. Here the CDR3 DNA reads TGTGCCAGCAGCTTCTCCGGGACAGGGGGCCACGAGCAGTACTTC. V usage is TRBV7-3 and J usage is TRBJ2-7; the match to TRBD1 covers 12 bases. The CDR3 runs 15 residues. V gave up 3 bases and J gave up 5 bases; unmatched junction bases: 5. Germline V gene data show CDR1 as SGHTA and CDR2 as FQGTGA.

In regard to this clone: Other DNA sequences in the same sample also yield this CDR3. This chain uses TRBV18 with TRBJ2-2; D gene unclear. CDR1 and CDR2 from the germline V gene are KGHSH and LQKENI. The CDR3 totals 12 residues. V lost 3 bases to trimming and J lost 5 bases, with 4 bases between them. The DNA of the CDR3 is TGTGCCAGCTCACCCAGAACCGGGGAGCTGTTTTTT. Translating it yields CASSPRTGELFF. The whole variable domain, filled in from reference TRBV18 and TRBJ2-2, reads NAGVMQNPRHLVRRRGQEARLRCSPMKGHSHVYWYRQLPEEGLKFMVYLQKENIIDESGMPKERFSAEFPKEGPSILRIQQVVRGDSAAYFCASSPRTGELFFGEGSRLTVL.

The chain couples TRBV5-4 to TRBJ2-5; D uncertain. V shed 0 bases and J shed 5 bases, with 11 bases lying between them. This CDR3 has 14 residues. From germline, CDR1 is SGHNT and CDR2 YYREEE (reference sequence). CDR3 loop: CASSLDGLGETQYF. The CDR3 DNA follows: TGTGCCAGCAGCTTGGATGGGTTGGGGGAGACCCAGTACTTC.

The CDR3 loop is CASSHLTSGLKETQYF. The CDR3, as DNA: TGCGCCAGCAGCCATTTAACTAGCGGACTGAAAGAGACCCAGTACTTC. This chain connects TRBV4-1 to TRBJ2-5; 8 bases are shared with TRBD2. The CDR3 has 16 amino acids. V shed 3 bases, J shed 3 bases, and the junction held 9 bases outside the gene matches. CDR1 is MGHRA, CDR2 YSYEKL, per germline.

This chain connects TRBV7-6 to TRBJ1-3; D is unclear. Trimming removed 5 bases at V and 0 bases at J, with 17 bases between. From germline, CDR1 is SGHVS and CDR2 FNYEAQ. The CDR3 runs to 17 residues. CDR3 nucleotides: TGTGCCAGCAGCCCCAACCGCTTAGGAGTCTCTGGAAACACCATATATTTT. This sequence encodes CASSPNRLGVSGNTIYF.

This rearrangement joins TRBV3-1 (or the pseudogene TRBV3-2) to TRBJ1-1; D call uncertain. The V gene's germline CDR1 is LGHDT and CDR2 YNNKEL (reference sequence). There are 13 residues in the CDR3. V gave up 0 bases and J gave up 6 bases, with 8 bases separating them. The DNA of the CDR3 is TGTGCCAGCAGCCAAGAAAGGGTTCCTGAAGCTTTCTTT. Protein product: CASSQERVPEAFF.

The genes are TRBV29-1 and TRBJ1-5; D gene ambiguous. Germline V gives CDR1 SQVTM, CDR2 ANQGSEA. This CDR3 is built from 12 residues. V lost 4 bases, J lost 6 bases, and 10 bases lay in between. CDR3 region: CSVGGLGQPQHF. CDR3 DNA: TGCAGCGTTGGGGGTTTGGGTCAGCCCCAGCATTTT.

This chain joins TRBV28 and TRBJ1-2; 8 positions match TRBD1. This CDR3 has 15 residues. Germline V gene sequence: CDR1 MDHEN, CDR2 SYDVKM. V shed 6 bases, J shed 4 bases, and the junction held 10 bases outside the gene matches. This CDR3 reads CASRPTGQGIYGYTF. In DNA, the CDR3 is TGTGCCAGCAGGCCTACCGGACAGGGCATCTATGGCTACACCTTC.

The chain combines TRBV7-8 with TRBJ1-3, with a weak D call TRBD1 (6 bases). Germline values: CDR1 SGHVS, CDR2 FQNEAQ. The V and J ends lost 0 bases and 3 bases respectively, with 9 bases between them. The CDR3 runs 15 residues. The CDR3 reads CASSLARTDGNTIYF. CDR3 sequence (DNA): TGTGCCAGCAGCTTAGCGCGGACAGATGGAAACACCATATATTTT.

The CDR3 nucleotides read TGTGCCAGCAGCTTAGGTCTAGCGGGGGTAAAAGGGACCTACAATGAGCAGTTCTTC. Amino acid sequence: CASSLGLAGVKGTYNEQFF. The V call is TRBV7-9, the J call TRBJ2-1; 10 bases align to TRBD2. The CDR3 covers 19 residues. Trimming removed 1 base from V and 2 bases from J; junction bases left unmatched: 11. In germline, CDR1 is SEHNR, CDR2 FQNEAQ (reference sequence).

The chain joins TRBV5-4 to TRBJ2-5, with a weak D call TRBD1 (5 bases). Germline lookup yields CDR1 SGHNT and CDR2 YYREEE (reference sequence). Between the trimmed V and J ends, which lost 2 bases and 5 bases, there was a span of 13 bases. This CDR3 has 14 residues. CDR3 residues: CASSFQGRYETQYF. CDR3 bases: TGTGCCAGCAGCTTCCAGGGTAGGTATGAGACCCAGTACTTC.

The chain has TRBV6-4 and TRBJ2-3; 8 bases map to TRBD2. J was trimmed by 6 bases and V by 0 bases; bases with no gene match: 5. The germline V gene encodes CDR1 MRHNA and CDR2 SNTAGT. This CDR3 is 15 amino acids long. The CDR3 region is CASSDSAGGQDTQYF. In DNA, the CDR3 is TGTGCCAGCAGTGACTCGGCGGGGGGCCAGGATACGCAGTATTTT.

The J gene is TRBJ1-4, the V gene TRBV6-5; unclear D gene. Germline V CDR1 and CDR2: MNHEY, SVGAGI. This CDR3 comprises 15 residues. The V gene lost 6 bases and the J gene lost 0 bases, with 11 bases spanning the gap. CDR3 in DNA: TGTGCCAGCAGCCCGTTGGGTGCAACTAATGAAAAACTGTTTTTT. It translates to CASSPLGATNEKLFF.

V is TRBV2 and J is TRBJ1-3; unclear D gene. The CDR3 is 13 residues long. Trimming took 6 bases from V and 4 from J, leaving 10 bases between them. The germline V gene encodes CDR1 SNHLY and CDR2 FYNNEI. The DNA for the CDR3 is TGTGCCAGCAGCCGAGGTGGAGGAAACACCATATATTTT. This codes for CASSRGGGNTIYF.